The 24 T cell receptor beta chains below come from one sample, sequenced in a study of human T cells and chemical hapten exposure. TCRdb re-analysed the RACE reads in MiXCR, keeping a single row per CDR3 protein. The sample includes 69,000 or so distinct CDR3 sequences, approximately 10% of them seen just once. Time point given: patch test 2, 6 weeks after DPC sensitization. Specified treatment: therapeutic diphenylcyclopropenone sensitization with weekly scalp DPC. The source was whole blood, collected in connection with sensitization to the hapten diphenylcyclopropenone (DPC). Receptor source: a woman in her fifties or sixties with alopecia areata. Some clones in this sample may be carry-over from other donors' samples.

In this sample, this clonotype turned up a few times. The chain links TRBV6-6 to TRBJ2-7; D unclear. This CDR3 is built from 13 residues. From germline, CDR1 is MNHNY and CDR2 SVGAGI (reference sequence). Trimming took 2 bases from V and 3 from J, leaving 8 bases between them. The CDR3 region has the DNA TGTGCCAGCAGTTACCACTTCAACTACGAGCAGTACTTC. It encodes CASSYHFNYEQYF.

This clonotype came up a few times. The chain uses TRBV6-5 and TRBJ2-3; TRBD2 aligns across 10 bases. The CDR3 totals 16 residues. V shed 4 bases and J 2 bases; nucleotides not matched to a gene: 6. From germline, CDR1 is MNHEY and CDR2 SVGAGI. Here the CDR3 DNA reads TGTGCCAGCAGTTCGCCTAGCGGGAGAGCCACAGATACGCAGTATTTT. This gives the protein CASSSPSGRATDTQYF.

This clonotype was found many times. The J gene is TRBJ2-1, the V gene TRBV10-3; TRBD2 aligns across 8 bases. CDR3 length: 17 residues. V dropped 0 bases and J dropped 4; count of bases not matched to a gene: 8. The V gene's germline CDR1 is ENHRY and CDR2 SYGVKD. The CDR3 sequence: CAISESVSGNRYNEQFF. As DNA, the CDR3 is TGTGCCATCAGTGAGTCCGTTAGCGGGAACAGATACAATGAGCAGTTCTTC.

The sample holds many counts of this clonotype. J is TRBJ1-1 and V is TRBV29-1, with D perhaps matching TRBD1 (6 bases). V was shortened by 1 base and J by 5 bases, with 11 bases between the two germline ends. Germline V lookup: CDR1 SQVTM, CDR2 ANQGSEA. The CDR3 contains 13 residues. Written as DNA, the CDR3 is TGCAGCGTTGAAGTACAGGGTGAGACTGAAGCTTTCTTT. Translated, it gives CSVEVQGETEAFF.

This clonotype was detected a few times. V usage is TRBV7-2 and J usage is TRBJ2-7, with D unresolved. CDR3 length equals 13 residues. Germline V gives CDR1 SGHTA, CDR2 FQGNSA. Trimming cost V 1 base and J 5 bases, with 9 bases left between them. DNA of the CDR3: TGTGCCAGCAGCTTAGTGCGGTTCGACGAGCAGTACTTC. As protein: CASSLVRFDEQYF.

The table lists this clonotype with many counts. The chain combines TRBV20-1 with TRBJ2-1, with no clear D. V lost 3 bases and J lost 4, with 4 bases in between. There are 11 residues in the CDR3. Germline CDR1 and CDR2: DFQATT and SNEGSKA (reference sequence). CDR3 loop: CSASEYNEQFF. CDR3 nucleotides: TGCAGTGCTAGCGAGTACAATGAGCAGTTCTTC.

The gene calls are TRBV5-1 and TRBJ1-6; 8 bases are a match to TRBD1. CDR1 and CDR2 from the germline V gene are SGHRS and YFSETQ. CDR3 length: 14 residues. Trimming at V came to 8 bases and at J to 5 bases, leaving 6 bases not matched to a gene. CDR3 region: CASQTGANNSPLHF. In DNA, the CDR3 is TGCGCCAGTCAGACAGGGGCGAATAATTCACCCCTCCACTTT.

This clonotype was detected many times. The chain employs TRBV6-1 and TRBJ1-5, with D possibly matching TRBD1 (6 bases). The ends were cut back, 5 bases at V and 4 bases at J, with 12 bases in the middle. The CDR3 has 14 residues. Per germline, CDR1 MNHNS and CDR2 SASEGT. This CDR3 reads CASSHSQGNQPQHF. CDR3 sequence (DNA): TGTGCCAGCAGTCATTCCCAGGGGAATCAGCCCCAGCATTTT.

The table lists this clonotype with a few counts. The V call is TRBV28, the J call TRBJ1-4; 9 bases line up with TRBD1. The CDR3 is 15 amino acids. Germline-derived CDR1 and CDR2 are MDHEN and SYDVKM. Germline trimming cut 1 base from V and 5 bases from J; bases unmatched to any gene: 2. This CDR3 reads CASSLSGQGNEKLFF. DNA for the CDR3: TGTGCCAGCAGTTTATCGGGACAGGGAAATGAAAAACTGTTTTTT.

This clonotype was counted ten times or more. The rearrangement uses TRBV20-1 and TRBJ2-1; 7 nucleotides match TRBD2. Germline CDR1 reads DFQATT; CDR2 reads SNEGSKA (reference sequence). V shed 3 bases, J shed 4 bases, and the junction held 12 bases outside the gene matches. This CDR3 contains 16 residues. In DNA form, the CDR3 reads TGCAGTGCTAGGCAATCTGCGGGAGCCCGATACAATGAGCAGTTCTTC. Translating gives CSARQSAGARYNEQFF.

V is TRBV29-1 and J is TRBJ2-4; weak D call: TRBD1 (6 bases). The CDR3 is 12 residues long. From germline, CDR1 is SQVTM and CDR2 ANQGSEA. The V end was cut by 4 bases, the J end by 8 bases, with 12 bases between. The CDR3 region has the DNA TGCAGCGTTGGGACAGTGGGTGACATTCAGTACTTC. Translation gives CSVGTVGDIQYF.

The gene calls are TRBV2 and TRBJ1-5, with D hard to call. Per the germline V gene, CDR1 is SNHLY and CDR2 is FYNNEI. V lost 6 bases and J lost 4, with 10 bases in between. The CDR3 totals 13 residues. DNA for the CDR3: TGTGCCAGCAGCGGCGACACAAATCAGCCCCAGCATTTT. It yields the protein CASSGDTNQPQHF.

The chain employs TRBV10-1 and TRBJ1-1; D uncertain. V gave up 0 bases and J gave up 6 bases, with 8 bases separating them. Germline V CDR1 and CDR2: WNHNN, SYGVQD (reference sequence). CDR3 length equals 13 residues. CDR3 residues: CASSESRMAEAFF. Here the CDR3 DNA reads TGCGCCAGCAGTGAGTCTAGGATGGCTGAAGCTTTCTTT.

A few counts support this clonotype. The V call is TRBV28, the J call TRBJ2-1; TRBD2 aligns across 13 bases. Germline V gene data show CDR1 as MDHEN and CDR2 as SYDVKM. After removal of 6 bases from V and 7 bases from J, the junction contained 6 bases not matched to a gene. The CDR3 covers 15 residues. The CDR3 nucleotides are TGTGCCAGCAGCCAAGGACTAGCGGGAGCTAATGAGCAGTTCTTC. This codes for CASSQGLAGANEQFF.

This sequence joins TRBV11-3 and TRBJ2-2; 9 bases match TRBD2. CDR1 and CDR2 from the germline V gene are SGHNT and YENEEA. The CDR3 totals 17 residues. Trimming removed 2 bases from V and 0 bases from J; junction bases left unmatched: 4. Here the CDR3 DNA reads TGTGCCAGCAGCTTAAGTTGCGGGAGGGCGAACACCGGGGAGCTGTTTTTT. Amino acids: CASSLSCGRANTGELFF.

In its sample, this clonotype was seen many times. This chain connects TRBV19 to TRBJ2-7, with TRBD2 matching over 9 bases. CDR1 and CDR2 from the germline V gene are LNHDA and SQIVND (reference sequence). The V segment lost 5 bases and the J segment 4 bases; nucleotides outside the gene matches: 6. The CDR3 is made up of 14 amino acids. The CDR3 nucleotides read TGTGCCAGTAGTGGGGTAGCGGGAGTGTACGAGCAGTACTTC. This codes for CASSGVAGVYEQYF.

This clonotype was picked up many times. The genes are TRBV19 and TRBJ1-5; weak D call: TRBD1 (6 bases). Looked up from germline, CDR1 is LNHDA and CDR2 is SQIVND (reference sequence). V shed 5 bases and J shed 4 bases, with 15 bases lying between them. The CDR3 totals 15 residues. The CDR3 region is CASSPDGQKNQPQHF. Here the CDR3 DNA reads TGTGCCAGTAGTCCGGACGGACAGAAGAATCAGCCCCAGCATTTT.

The genes are TRBV10-3 and TRBJ2-7, with a tentative D call TRBD2 (5 bases). Germline V CDR1 and CDR2: ENHRY, SYGVKD. The V gene lost 1 base and the J gene lost 0 bases, with 10 bases spanning the gap. The CDR3 loop spans 15 amino acids. The CDR3 nucleotides are TGTGCCATCAGTGAGTTGGCAGGACTCTCCTACGAGCAGTACTTC. This translates into CAISELAGLSYEQYF.

This clonotype is categorized as medium-sized (0.01 to 0.1%). The chain employs TRBV11-2 and TRBJ2-5; possibly TRBD2 for D (6 bases). The CDR3 totals 15 residues. Germline loops: CDR1 SGHAT, CDR2 FQNNGV. Trimming took 5 bases from V and 9 from J, leaving 22 bases between them. The CDR3 protein is CASSTIGTRDGAQYF. DNA for the CDR3: TGTGCCAGCAGCACAATCGGGACTCGAGACGGGGCCCAGTACTTC.

The table lists this clonotype with a few counts. This chain uses TRBV5-4 with TRBJ1-3; TRBD1 aligns across 10 bases. After removal of 2 bases from V and 2 bases from J, the junction contained 1 base not matched to a gene. Germline values: CDR1 SGHNT, CDR2 YYREEE (reference sequence). This CDR3 is 15 amino acids long. CDR3 loop: CASSFGTGAGNTIYF. The CDR3 DNA reads as TGTGCCAGCAGCTTCGGGACAGGGGCTGGAAACACCATATATTTT.

This clonotype was observed many times. The chain joins TRBV27 to TRBJ2-3; 7 bases are shared with TRBD1. Germline V CDR1 and CDR2: MNHEY, SMNVEV (reference sequence). V lost 4 bases and J lost 4; bases outside the gene matches: 8. The CDR3 spans 15 residues. DNA of the CDR3: TGTGCCAGCAGTTCGTCCCGGGACAGCTCAGATACGCAGTATTTT. Its protein product is CASSSSRDSSDTQYF.

Many counts were recorded for this clonotype. The J gene is TRBJ2-3, the V gene TRBV7-3, with D possibly TRBD2 on 5 matching bases. CDR3 length: 15 amino acids. CDR1 and CDR2 from the germline V gene are SGHTA and FQGTGA. V lost 6 bases to trimming and J lost 2 bases, with 15 bases between them. The CDR3 region is CASSNGERPTDTQYF. CDR3 in DNA: TGTGCCAGCAGTAACGGGGAGCGCCCCACAGATACGCAGTATTTT.

Ten or more counts support this clonotype. The genes are TRBV7-2 and TRBJ2-6, with a weak D call TRBD1 (6 bases). Germline assignment: CDR1 SGHTA and CDR2 FQGNSA. The CDR3 has 15 amino acids. Trimming left V 4 bases short and J 4 bases short, with 11 bases between. The CDR3 loop reads CASSWAGAGANVLTF. The CDR3 region has the DNA TGTGCCAGCAGCTGGGCAGGGGCCGGGGCCAACGTCCTGACTTTC.

This clonotype was counted at least ten times. The chain uses TRBV18 and TRBJ2-6; 9 bases map to TRBD1. J lost 0 bases, V lost 5 bases, and 5 bases had no gene match. The CDR3 runs 17 residues. The germline CDR1 and CDR2 sequences are KGHSH and LQKENI. The CDR3 here is CASSSGTGTSGANVLTF. The CDR3 DNA is TGTGCCAGCTCATCCGGGACAGGGACCTCTGGGGCCAACGTCCTGACTTTC.